The present entry profiles one T cell receptor beta chain with its context. What it binds is not known. Assay used: immunoSEQ multiplex PCR; TCRdb lists only in-frame clones, some missing. Counted here are tens of thousands of clones, about 78% occurring once; the ten biggest clones make up 3.5% to 4.5%. These data come from a study of radiotherapy plus CTLA-4 blockade in lung cancer. Broader study findings: Following radiotherapy plus ipilimumab, tumor-derived TCR clones expanded in the blood.

J lost 7 bases, V lost 0 bases, and 8 bases had no gene match. CDR1 is LNHNV, CDR2 YYDKDF, per germline (reference sequence). This CDR3 is built from 15 residues. This clonotype was sampled from a human donor with non-small cell lung cancer who had a partial response to radiotherapy plus ipilimumab. Some clones in this sample may be carry-over from other donors' samples. Sample: peripheral blood, taken from a patient treated with radiotherapy plus ipilimumab. The gene calls are TRBV15 and TRBJ2-7; 8 nucleotides match TRBD2. CDR3 nucleotide sequence: TGTGCCACCAGCAGAGATGGCGGGAGGAGACGTGAGCAGTACTTC. This gives the protein CATSRDGGRRREQYF.